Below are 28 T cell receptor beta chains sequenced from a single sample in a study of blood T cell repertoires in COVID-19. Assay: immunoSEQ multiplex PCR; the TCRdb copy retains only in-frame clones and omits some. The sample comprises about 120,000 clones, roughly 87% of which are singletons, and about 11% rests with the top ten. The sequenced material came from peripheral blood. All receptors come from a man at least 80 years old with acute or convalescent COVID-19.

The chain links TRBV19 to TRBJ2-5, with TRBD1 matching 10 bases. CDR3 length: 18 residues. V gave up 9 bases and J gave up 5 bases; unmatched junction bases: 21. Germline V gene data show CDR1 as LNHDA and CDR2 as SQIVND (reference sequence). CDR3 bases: TGTGCCAGAACCAGTGGGGGGACAGGGGCTCTCGGTACGGAGACCCAGTACTTC. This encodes CARTSGGTGALGTETQYF.

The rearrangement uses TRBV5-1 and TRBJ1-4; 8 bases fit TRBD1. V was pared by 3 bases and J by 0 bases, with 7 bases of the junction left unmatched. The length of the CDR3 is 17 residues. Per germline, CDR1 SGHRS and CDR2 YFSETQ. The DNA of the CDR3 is TGCGCCAGCAGCTCTAAGACAGGGGCCTCAACTAATGAAAAACTGTTTTTT. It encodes CASSSKTGASTNEKLFF.

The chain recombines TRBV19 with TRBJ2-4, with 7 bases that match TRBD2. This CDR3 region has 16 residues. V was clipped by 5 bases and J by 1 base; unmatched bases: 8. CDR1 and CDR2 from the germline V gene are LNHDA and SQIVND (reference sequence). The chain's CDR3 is CASSPGLGLAKNIQYF. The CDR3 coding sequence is TGTGCCAGTAGTCCCGGACTAGGTCTTGCCAAAAACATTCAGTACTTC.

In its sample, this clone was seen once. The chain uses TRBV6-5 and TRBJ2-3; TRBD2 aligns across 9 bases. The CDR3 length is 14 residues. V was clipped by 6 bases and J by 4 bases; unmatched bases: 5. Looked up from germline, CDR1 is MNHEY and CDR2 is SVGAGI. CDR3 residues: CASRRTSDADTQYF. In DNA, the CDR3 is TGTGCCAGCAGGAGGACTAGCGATGCAGATACGCAGTATTTT.

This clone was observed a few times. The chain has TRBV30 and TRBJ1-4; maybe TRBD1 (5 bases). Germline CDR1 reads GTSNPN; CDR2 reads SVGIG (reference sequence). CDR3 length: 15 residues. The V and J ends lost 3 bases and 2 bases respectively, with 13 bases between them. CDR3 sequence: CAWRVRTTTNEKLFF. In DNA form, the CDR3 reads TGTGCCTGGAGGGTCAGGACAACGACTAATGAAAAACTGTTTTTT. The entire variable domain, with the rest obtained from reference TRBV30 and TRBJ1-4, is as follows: SQTIHQWPATLVQPVGSPLSLECTVEGTSNPNLYWYRQAAGRGLQLLFYSVGIGQISSEVPQNLSASRPQDRQFILSSKKLLLSDSGFYLCAWRVRTTTNEKLFFGSGTQLSVL.

The CDR3 loop is CSVLGGESNNEQFF. CDR3 nucleotides: TGCAGCGTTTTAGGCGGGGAATCAAACAATGAGCAGTTCTTC. This rearrangement joins TRBV29-1 to TRBJ2-1; TRBD2 is a possible D gene (6 bases). With 5 bases removed from V and 5 bases from J, the gap between germline ends came to 16 bases. This CDR3 is 14 amino acids long. CDR1 and CDR2 from the germline V gene are SQVTM and ANQGSEA.

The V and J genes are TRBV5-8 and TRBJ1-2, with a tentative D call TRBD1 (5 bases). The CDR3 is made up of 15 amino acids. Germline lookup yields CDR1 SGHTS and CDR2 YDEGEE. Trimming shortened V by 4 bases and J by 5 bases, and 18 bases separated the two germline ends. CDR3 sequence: CASSTLTTALYGYTF. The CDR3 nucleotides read TGTGCCAGCAGCACCCTGACGACAGCCCTTTATGGCTACACCTTC.

The DNA for the CDR3 is TGCGCCAGCAGCTTGGGGGAGCGGACGAACACCGGGGAGCTGTTTTTT. It is translated as CASSLGERTNTGELFF. The V gene is TRBV5-1, the J gene TRBJ2-2; TRBD2 is a possible D gene (5 bases). V was trimmed by 0 bases and J by 0 bases, leaving 9 bases between them. Germline CDR1 SGHRS, CDR2 YFSETQ. The CDR3 runs 16 residues.

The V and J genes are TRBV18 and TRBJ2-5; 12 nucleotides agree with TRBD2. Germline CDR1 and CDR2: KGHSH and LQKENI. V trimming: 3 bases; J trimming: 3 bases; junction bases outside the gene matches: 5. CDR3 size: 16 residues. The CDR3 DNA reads TGTGCCAGCTCACCTCCACTAGCGGGAGGTAAAGAGACCCAGTACTTC. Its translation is CASSPPLAGGKETQYF.

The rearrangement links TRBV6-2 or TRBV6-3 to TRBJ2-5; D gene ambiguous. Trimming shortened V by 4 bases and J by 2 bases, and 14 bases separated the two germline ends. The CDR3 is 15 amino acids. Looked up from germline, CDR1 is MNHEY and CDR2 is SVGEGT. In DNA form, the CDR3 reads TGTGCCAGCAGTTTAGTGTTTTTGGTGCAAGAGACCCAGTACTTC. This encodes CASSLVFLVQETQYF.

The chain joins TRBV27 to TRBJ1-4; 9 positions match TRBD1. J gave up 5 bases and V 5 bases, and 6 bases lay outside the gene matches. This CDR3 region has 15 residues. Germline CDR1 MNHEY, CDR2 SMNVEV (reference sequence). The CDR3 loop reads CASSPRGQGNEKLFF. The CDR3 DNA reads TGTGCCAGCAGTCCCAGGGGACAGGGAAATGAAAAACTGTTTTTT.

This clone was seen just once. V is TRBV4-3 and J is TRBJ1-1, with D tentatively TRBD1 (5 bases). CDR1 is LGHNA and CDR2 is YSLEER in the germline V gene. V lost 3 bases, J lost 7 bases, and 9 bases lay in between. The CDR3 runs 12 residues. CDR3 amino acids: CASSQADSEAFF. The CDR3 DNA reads TGCGCCAGCAGCCAGGCCGACAGTGAAGCTTTCTTT.

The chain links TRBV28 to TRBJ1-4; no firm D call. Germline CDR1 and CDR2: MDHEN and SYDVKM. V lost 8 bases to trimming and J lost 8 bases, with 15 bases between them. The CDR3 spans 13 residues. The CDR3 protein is CASVEEKREKLFF. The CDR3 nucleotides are TGTGCCAGCGTGGAGGAGAAGAGGGAAAAACTGTTTTTT.

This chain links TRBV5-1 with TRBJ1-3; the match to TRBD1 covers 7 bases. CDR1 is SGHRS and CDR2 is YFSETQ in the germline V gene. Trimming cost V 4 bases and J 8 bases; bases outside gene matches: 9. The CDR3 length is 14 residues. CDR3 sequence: CASSPDRSRDTIYF. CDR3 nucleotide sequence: TGCGCCAGCAGCCCGGACAGGTCTAGGGACACCATATATTTT. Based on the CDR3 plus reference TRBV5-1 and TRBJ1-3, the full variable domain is KAGVTQTPRYLIKTRGQQVTLSCSPISGHRSVSWYQQTPGQGLQFLFEYFSETQRNKGNFPGRFSGRQFSNSRSEMNVSTLELGDSALYLCASSPDRSRDTIYFGEGSWLTVV.

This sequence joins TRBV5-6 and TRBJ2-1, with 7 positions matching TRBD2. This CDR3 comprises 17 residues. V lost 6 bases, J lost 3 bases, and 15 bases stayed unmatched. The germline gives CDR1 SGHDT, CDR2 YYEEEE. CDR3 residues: CASIFSFTRGVYNEQFF. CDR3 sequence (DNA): TGTGCCAGCATCTTTTCTTTCACTCGGGGGGTCTACAATGAGCAGTTCTTC.

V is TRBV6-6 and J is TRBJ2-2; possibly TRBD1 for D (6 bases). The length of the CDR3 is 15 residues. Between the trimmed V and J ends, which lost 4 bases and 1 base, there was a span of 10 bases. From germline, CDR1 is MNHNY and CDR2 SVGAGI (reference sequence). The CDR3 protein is CASSSFRGNTGELFF. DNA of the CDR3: TGTGCCAGCAGTTCGTTCAGGGGGAACACCGGGGAGCTGTTTTTT.

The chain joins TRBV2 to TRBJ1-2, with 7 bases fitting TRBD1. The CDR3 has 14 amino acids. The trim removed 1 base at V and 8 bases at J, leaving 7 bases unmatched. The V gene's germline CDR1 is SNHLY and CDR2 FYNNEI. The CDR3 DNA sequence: TGTGCCAGCAGTGAAGGGAGGGGGCGAGGGGGCTACACCTTC. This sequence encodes CASSEGRGRGGYTF.

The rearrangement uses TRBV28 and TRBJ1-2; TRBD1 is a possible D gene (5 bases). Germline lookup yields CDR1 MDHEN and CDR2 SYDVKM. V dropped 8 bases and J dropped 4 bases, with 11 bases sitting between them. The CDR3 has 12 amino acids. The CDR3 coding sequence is TGTGCCAGCCAGGGTCTTCCCTATGGCTACACCTTC. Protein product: CASQGLPYGYTF.

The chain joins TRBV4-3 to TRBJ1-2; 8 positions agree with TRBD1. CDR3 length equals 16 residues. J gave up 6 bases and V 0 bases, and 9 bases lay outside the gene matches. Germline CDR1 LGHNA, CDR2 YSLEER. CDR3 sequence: CASSQDRTGRANGYTF. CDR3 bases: TGCGCCAGCAGCCAAGATAGGACAGGGAGGGCAAATGGCTACACCTTC.

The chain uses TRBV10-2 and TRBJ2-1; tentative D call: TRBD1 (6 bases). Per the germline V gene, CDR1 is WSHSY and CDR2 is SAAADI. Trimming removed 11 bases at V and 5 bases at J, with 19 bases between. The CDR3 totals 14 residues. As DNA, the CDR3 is TGCGCCGCTTGGGGGCGGGCCAGGGACAATGAGCAGTTCTTC. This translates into CAAWGRARDNEQFF.

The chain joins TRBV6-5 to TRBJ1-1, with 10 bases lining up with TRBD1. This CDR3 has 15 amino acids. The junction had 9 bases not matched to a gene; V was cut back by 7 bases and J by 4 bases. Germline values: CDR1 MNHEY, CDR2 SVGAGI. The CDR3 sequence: CASTHPDRGGTEAFF. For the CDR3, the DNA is TGTGCCAGCACCCATCCGGACAGGGGGGGCACTGAAGCTTTCTTT.

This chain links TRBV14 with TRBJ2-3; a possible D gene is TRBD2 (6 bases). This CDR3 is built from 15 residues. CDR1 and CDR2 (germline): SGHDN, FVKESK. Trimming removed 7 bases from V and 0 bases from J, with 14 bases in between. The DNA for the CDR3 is TGTGCCAGCACGCGGGGCGACAAGAGCACAGATACGCAGTATTTT. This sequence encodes CASTRGDKSTDTQYF.

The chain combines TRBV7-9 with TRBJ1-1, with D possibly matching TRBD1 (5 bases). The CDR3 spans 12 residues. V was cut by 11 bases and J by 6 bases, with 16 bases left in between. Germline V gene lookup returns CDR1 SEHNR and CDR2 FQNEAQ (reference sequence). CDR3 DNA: TGTGCCCAAGGGGCGGAAGGGGCTGAAGCTTTCTTT. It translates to CAQGAEGAEAFF.

The CDR3 bases are TGTGCCAGCTCACCACCTGCGGGCGGGGATACGCAGTATTTT. Translation: CASSPPAGGDTQYF. The chain recombines TRBV18 with TRBJ2-3; TRBD2 is a possible D gene (5 bases). The V end lost 0 bases, the J end lost 6 bases, and 10 bases lay between the germline ends. CDR3 length: 14 residues. The V gene's germline CDR1 is KGHSH and CDR2 LQKENI.

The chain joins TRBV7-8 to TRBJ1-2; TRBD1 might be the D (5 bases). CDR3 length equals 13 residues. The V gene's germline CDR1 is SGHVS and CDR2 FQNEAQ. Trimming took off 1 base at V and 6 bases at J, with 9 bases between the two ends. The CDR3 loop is CASSLGREDGYTF. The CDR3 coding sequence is TGTGCCAGCAGCTTAGGCAGGGAGGATGGCTACACCTTC. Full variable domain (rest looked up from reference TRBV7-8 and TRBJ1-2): GAGVSQSPRYKVAKRGQDVALRCDPISGHVSLFWYQQALGQGPEFLTYFQNEAQLDKSGLPSDRFFAERPEGSVSTLKIQRTQQEDSAVYLCASSLGREDGYTFGSGTRLTVV.

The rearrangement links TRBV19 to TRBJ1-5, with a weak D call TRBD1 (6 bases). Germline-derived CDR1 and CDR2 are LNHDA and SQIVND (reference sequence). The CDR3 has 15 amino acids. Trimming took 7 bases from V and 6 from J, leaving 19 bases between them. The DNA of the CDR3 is TGTGCCAGTATCTCCATACAGGGTTTGGGTCAGCCCCAGCATTTT. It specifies CASISIQGLGQPQHF.

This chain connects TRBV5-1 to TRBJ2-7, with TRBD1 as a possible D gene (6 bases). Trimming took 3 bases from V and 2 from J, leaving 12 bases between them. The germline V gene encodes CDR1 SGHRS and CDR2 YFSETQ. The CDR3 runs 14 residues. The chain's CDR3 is CASSWNTGTYEQYF. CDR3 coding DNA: TGCGCCAGCAGCTGGAATACAGGGACCTACGAGCAGTACTTC.

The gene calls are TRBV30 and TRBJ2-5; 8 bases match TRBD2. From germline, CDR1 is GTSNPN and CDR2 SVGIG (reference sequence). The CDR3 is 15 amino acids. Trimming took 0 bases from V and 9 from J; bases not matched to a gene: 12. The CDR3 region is CAWSVTLAEPGAQYF. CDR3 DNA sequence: TGTGCCTGGAGTGTAACACTAGCGGAACCCGGGGCCCAGTACTTC.